This T cell receptor (beta chain) was sequenced in a study of CD8 T cells in ankylosing spondylitis. Broader study findings: Existing reports had already noted some motif variants in reactive arthritis synovial fluid and blood. Ankylosing spondylitis blood appeared to carry a characteristic TCR beta motif of roughly eight highly homologous variants.

TCRdb re-analysed the 5' RACE reads in MiXCR, keeping a single row per CDR3 protein. The sample records 350,000 or so distinct CDR3 sequences, approximately 10% being singletons. The CDR3 contains 14 residues. Between the trimmed V and J ends, which lost 0 bases and 4 bases, there was a span of 9 bases. Germline V gene data show CDR1 as KGHSH and CDR2 as LQKENI. Remarks on this clonotype: Its target is unknown.

Sequenced material: blood, either unsorted or a sorted T cell fraction (not recorded which). This clonotype was obtained from a female donor with ankylosing spondylitis or in good health (not recorded which). The V gene is TRBV18, the J gene TRBJ2-5, with D maybe TRBD1 (6 bases). Here the CDR3 reads CASSPPDRRETQYF. The CDR3 coding sequence is TGTGCCAGCTCACCACCGGACAGAAGAGAGACCCAGTACTTC.